A single sample is the source of the 15 T cell receptor beta chains below, sequenced in a study of early T cells in non-severe SARS-CoV-2 infection. TCRdb reanalysed the 5' RACE reads using MiXCR and keeps one entry per CDR3 protein. Here the sample spans more than 50,000 distinct CDR3 sequences, 10% to 15% being singletons. The input for sequencing was whole blood, taken at baseline. The receptors here all came from an adult who was a healthcare worker with PCR-confirmed SARS-CoV-2 infection or an uninfected control (not recorded which).

This clonotype was recorded at least ten times. This chain uses TRBV20-1 with TRBJ2-1; 11 nucleotides line up with TRBD2. Germline V gives CDR1 DFQATT, CDR2 SNEGSKA (reference sequence). The CDR3 is 16 residues long. J was trimmed by 6 bases and V by 6 bases; bases with no gene match: 13. The CDR3 DNA reads as TGCAGTGCCTCACGTAAGGGACTAGCGGTTTCCAATGAGCAGTTCTTC. Translating it yields CSASRKGLAVSNEQFF.

This clonotype has a count of ten or more. CDR3 nucleotides: TGCAGTGCTAGAGGGACTAGCGACTACGAGCAGTACTTC. Amino acids: CSARGTSDYEQYF. This rearrangement joins TRBV20-1 to TRBJ2-7; the match to TRBD2 covers 9 bases. Losses at the gene ends were 1 base for V and 3 bases for J; bases not matched to a gene: 1. Germline V CDR1 and CDR2: DFQATT, SNEGSKA (reference sequence). There are 13 residues in the CDR3.

The rearrangement links TRBV18 to TRBJ2-2; TRBD1 or TRBD2 may be the D gene (5 bases each). The length of the CDR3 is 16 residues. Germline V gives CDR1 KGHSH, CDR2 LQKENI. The V end was cut by 2 bases, the J end by 0 bases, with 10 bases between. CDR3 amino acids: CASSPREGSNTGELFF. The CDR3 DNA sequence: TGTGCCAGCTCACCAAGAGAGGGGTCGAACACCGGGGAGCTGTTTTTT. Full variable domain (missing parts from reference TRBV18 and TRBJ2-2): NAGVMQNPRHLVRRRGQEARLRCSPMKGHSHVYWYRQLPEEGLKFMVYLQKENIIDESGMPKERFSAEFPKEGPSILRIQQVVRGDSAAYFCASSPREGSNTGELFFGEGSRLTVL.

The chain has TRBV29-1 and TRBJ2-7; the D gene is possibly TRBD1 (6 bases). Per germline, CDR1 SQVTM and CDR2 ANQGSEA. V was pared by 7 bases and J by 3 bases, with 13 bases between. There are 12 residues in the CDR3. The CDR3 region is CSAEKDSYEQYF. The CDR3 DNA reads as TGCAGCGCCGAGAAGGACAGCTACGAGCAGTACTTC.

The sample holds a few counts of this clonotype. The chain has TRBV6-5 and TRBJ2-7; 10 bases line up with TRBD1. Germline values: CDR1 MNHEY, CDR2 SVGAGI. The CDR3 loop spans 19 amino acids. Unmatched junction bases numbered 12, after V lost 1 base and J lost 0 bases. In nucleotides, the CDR3 is TGTGCCAGCAGTTACTTACCCGGGACAGGGGCCCCCAGCTCCTACGAGCAGTACTTC. Translated, it gives CASSYLPGTGAPSSYEQYF.

In this sample, this clonotype turned up a few times. The J gene is TRBJ1-4, the V gene TRBV21-1; the D call in the table, TRBD1, was not verified against the DNA. TRBV21-1 is termed a pseudogene. CDR3 length: 16 residues. The CDR3 nucleotides are TGTGCCAGCAGCACTCCGGGACAGGGGGAGAATGAAAAACTGTTTTTT. This gives the protein CASSTPGQGENEKLFF.

The chain carries TRBV6-2 or TRBV6-3 and TRBJ2-1; D may be TRBD2 (5 bases). The CDR3 is 12 residues long. CDR1 and CDR2 (germline): MNHEY, SVGEGT. Trimming shortened V by 6 bases and J by 12 bases, and 15 bases separated the two germline ends. The CDR3 is CASSRRLHAQFF. For the CDR3, the DNA is TGTGCCAGCAGCCGAAGACTACATGCGCAGTTCTTC.

In this sample, this clonotype turned up a few times. The chain is built from TRBV7-9 and TRBJ2-3; 12 bases align to TRBD2. The trim removed 4 bases at V and 1 base at J, leaving 6 bases unmatched. The CDR3 extends over 17 amino acids. Germline CDR1 is SEHNR and CDR2 is FQNEAQ (reference sequence). CDR3 residues: CASSWGRTSGGTDTQYF. Written as DNA, the CDR3 is TGTGCCAGCAGCTGGGGACGGACTAGCGGGGGCACAGATACGCAGTATTTT.

In this sample, this clonotype turned up many times. This sequence joins TRBV6-4 and TRBJ2-6, with unresolved D. The length of the CDR3 is 16 residues. With 2 bases removed from V and 0 bases from J, the gap between germline ends came to 8 bases. Germline CDR1 MRHNA, CDR2 SNTAGT. CDR3 in DNA: TGTGCCAGCAGTGACCAGGAATACTCTGGGGCCAACGTCCTGACTTTC. Its translation is CASSDQEYSGANVLTF.

This clonotype was recorded at least ten times. This chain links TRBV6-2 or TRBV6-3 with TRBJ2-5, with D uncertain. This CDR3 spans 16 amino acids. V was clipped by 5 bases and J by 2 bases, with 18 bases between them. Germline V gives CDR1 MNHEY, CDR2 SVGEGT. The CDR3 loop reads CASSPIPDLKQETQYF. DNA for the CDR3: TGTGCCAGCAGTCCCATTCCGGACCTCAAACAAGAGACCCAGTACTTC.

This clonotype was recorded many times. The rearrangement links TRBV19 to TRBJ1-2; D remains unclear. Germline CDR1 LNHDA, CDR2 SQIVND (reference sequence). Trimming cost V 5 bases and J 7 bases, with 14 bases left between them. CDR3 size: 13 residues. CDR3 residues: CASSLRQVGGYTF. The CDR3 DNA is TGTGCCAGTAGTTTACGCCAGGTCGGTGGCTACACCTTC.

This clonotype was detected many times. The J gene is TRBJ1-2, the V gene TRBV7-2; D unresolved. CDR3 length: 13 residues. V dropped 2 bases and J dropped 5 bases, with 9 bases sitting between them. CDR1 SGHTA and CDR2 FQGNSA come from the germline V gene. This CDR3 reads CASSLYGQYGYTF. For the CDR3, the DNA is TGTGCCAGCAGCTTATACGGCCAATATGGCTACACCTTC.

The rearrangement joins TRBV6-5 to TRBJ2-5; 10 bases map to TRBD2. The length of the CDR3 is 14 residues. V was pared by 5 bases and J by 5 bases, with 5 bases of the junction left unmatched. CDR1 MNHEY and CDR2 SVGAGI come from the germline V gene. The CDR3 region has the DNA TGTGCCAGCAGTAGCGGGAGGGCCGGGGAGACCCAGTACTTC. This sequence encodes CASSSGRAGETQYF.

This clonotype was seen many times. The chain joins TRBV12-3 or TRBV12-4 to TRBJ2-5, with D maybe TRBD1 (6 bases). CDR3 size: 13 residues. The V end was cut by 5 bases, the J end by 2 bases, with 9 bases between. Here the CDR3 DNA reads TGTGCCAGCAGTCCGGGACATCAAGAGACCCAGTACTTC. It specifies CASSPGHQETQYF.

The V call is TRBV29-1, the J call TRBJ2-4, with unresolved D. Between the trimmed V and J ends, which lost 4 bases and 8 bases, there was a span of 12 bases. This CDR3 has 12 amino acids. The germline gives CDR1 SQVTM, CDR2 ANQGSEA. The DNA of the CDR3 is TGCAGCGTTGTGTCCGGGTCGGACATTCAGTACTTC. As protein: CSVVSGSDIQYF.